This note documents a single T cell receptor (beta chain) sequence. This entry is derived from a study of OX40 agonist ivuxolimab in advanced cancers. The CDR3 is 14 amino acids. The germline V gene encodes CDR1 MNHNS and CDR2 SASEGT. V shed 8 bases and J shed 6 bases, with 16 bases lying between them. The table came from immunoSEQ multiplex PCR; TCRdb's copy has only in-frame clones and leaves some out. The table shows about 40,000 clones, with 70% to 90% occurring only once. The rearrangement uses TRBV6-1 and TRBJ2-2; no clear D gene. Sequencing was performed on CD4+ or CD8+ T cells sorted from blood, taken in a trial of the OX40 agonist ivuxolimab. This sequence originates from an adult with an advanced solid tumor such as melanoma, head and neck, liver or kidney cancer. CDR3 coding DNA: TGTGCCAGCCGGTACAACGCTGGGGCCGGGGAGCTGTTTTTT. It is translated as CASRYNAGAGELFF.